This T cell receptor (beta chain) was retrieved from a study of T-cell reconstitution after alpha-beta-depleted transplantation in children. Findings of the study overall: About two months after transplant, alpha-beta T cells reportedly came from several hundred expanded graft clones. At day 60, the high TCRbeta diversity found in some patients originated from recipient T cells and thymic progenitors that had survived. T-cell counts and diversity at one year following transplant were attributed mainly to newly produced T cells.

In this sample, this clonotype turned up many times. Its antigen is not identified. Unique molecular identifiers were used to barcode this TCRbeta library. TCRdb re-analysed the PCR reads in MiXCR, keeping a single row per CDR3 protein. The repertoire holds roughly 340,000 distinct CDR3 sequences, with around 16% as singletons. Germline CDR1 reads SEHNR; CDR2 reads FQNEAQ (reference sequence). The CDR3 runs 13 residues. V was trimmed by 1 base and J by 8 bases, leaving 8 bases between them. This chain joins TRBV7-9 and TRBJ1-4; D remains unclear. The specimen comprised PBMCs, mostly from graft donor cells, sampled 360 days after TCRalphabeta/CD19-depleted stem cell transplant. The TCR was taken from a male patient aged 2-9 years who had a stem cell transplant for acute lymphoblastic leukemia, so the T cells may come from the graft donor. CDR3 nucleotides: TGTGCCAGCAGCTTAGGGGCGAGCGAAAAACTGTTTTTT. The encoded protein is CASSLGASEKLFF. The whole variable domain, filled in from reference TRBV7-9 and TRBJ1-4, reads DTGVSQNPRHKITKRGQNVTFRCDPISEHNRLYWYRQTLGQGPEFLTYFQNEAQLEKSRLLSDRFSAERPKGSFSTLEIQRTEQGDSAMYLCASSLGASEKLFFGSGTQLSVL.